This T cell receptor beta chain derives from a study of blood T cell repertoires in COVID-19 (dated by TCRdb to about 2020). Broadly, across the study: Samples covering the acute and convalescent phases of COVID-19 were provided by collaborators in the United States, Italy and Spain. The sample metadata nearly always contained a de-identified subject ID, COVID-19 status, age in years and sex. The repertoires were released in a freely available public database meant as a resource for research on the immune response to SARS-CoV-2. Samples were obtained from the ongoing ImmuneRACE study (first 160 participants) and from over 1,000 subjects provided by 6 global collaborators. The material from the prospective study consisted of cDNA or gDNA derived from T cells, B-cell-depleted T cells, or PBMCs. HLA class I and class II types, where available, came from metadata supplied by the sample provider rather than from assay-based typing. Subjects who had been exposed to COVID-19, were actively infected with it, or had recovered from it provided the deeply sampled blood TCRbeta repertoires that made up the dataset.

What the research found in general, with its limitations: Clinical and demographic metadata were provided uncurated, with the amount varying by source and participant.

From the cysteine up to the phenylalanine, the CDR3 has a length of 14 residues. The sequence is cut down to CDR3 DNA, 42 bases in frame from base 1. The junction shows trimming of 4 bases on V and 9 bases on J, and the gene matches do not reach 9 bases of it. The germline V gene provides CDR1 MGHRA and CDR2 YSYEKL. The immunoSEQ Assay, a bias-controlled multiplex PCR, was used to amplify TCRbeta CDR3 regions from genomic DNA. In the original analysis: Within the assay, amplification of reference gene primers was used to estimate how many nucleated cells each sample contained. To quantify the absolute abundance of each unique TCRbeta CDR3 rearrangement, sequence reads were collapsed and filtered. For each sample, productive Simpson clonality was calculated as the square root of Simpson's diversity index across productive rearrangements. The table comes from immuneACCESS by way of TCRdb, which keeps in-frame sequences with V and J called. Part of the clones is missing from these tables; in studies checked, under half for an unresolved V gene and the rest for unknown reasons. V, J and clone size derive from that table, while D and trimming were established from the DNA sequence. The sample includes approximately 200,000 clones, with around nine tenths observed a single time. Jointly, the top ten make up approximately 6.2% of the sample.

For this clone: Its antigen is currently not known. Within one base of it there is no much larger clone, and no base qualities were kept.

Samples from volunteer blood donors who had recovered from COVID-19 were contributed by a second Seattle source. The collaborating institutions used their own protocols to collect whole blood in K2EDTA tubes. For TCRbeta analysis, collaborators shipped samples as frozen whole blood, isolated PBMCs, or DNA extracted from either of those sample types. The sequenced sample consisted of peripheral blood. The sequence joins TRBV4-1 to TRBJ1-5; the central 7 bases match TRBD1. This TCR derives from a man in his fifties or sixties who had recovered from COVID-19. The nucleotide sequence is TGCGCCAGCAGCCGTGGGACAGCCGGACGGCCCCAGCATTTT. It is translated as CASSRGTAGRPQHF.